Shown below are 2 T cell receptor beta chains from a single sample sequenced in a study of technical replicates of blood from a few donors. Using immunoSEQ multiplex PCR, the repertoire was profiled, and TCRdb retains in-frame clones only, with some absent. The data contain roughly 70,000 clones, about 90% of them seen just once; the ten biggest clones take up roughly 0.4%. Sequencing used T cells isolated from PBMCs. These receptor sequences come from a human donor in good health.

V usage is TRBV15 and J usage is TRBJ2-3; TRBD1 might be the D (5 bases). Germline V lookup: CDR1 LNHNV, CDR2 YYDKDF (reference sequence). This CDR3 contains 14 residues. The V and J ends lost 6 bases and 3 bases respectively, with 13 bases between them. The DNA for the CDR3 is TGTGCCACCAGGGCGCAGGGTGGAACAGATACGCAGTATTTT. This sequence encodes CATRAQGGTDTQYF.

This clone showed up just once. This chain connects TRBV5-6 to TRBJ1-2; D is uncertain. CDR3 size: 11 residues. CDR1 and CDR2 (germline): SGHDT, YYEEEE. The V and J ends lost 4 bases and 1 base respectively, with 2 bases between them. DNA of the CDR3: TGTGCCAGCAGCCTTAACTATGGCTACACCTTC. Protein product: CASSLNYGYTF.